These 4 T cell receptor beta chains originate from one sample sequenced in a study of T cells in Graves' hyperthyroidism and ophthalmopathy. It was RNA transcripts that yielded the amplified TCR beta CDR3 regions. HTBI primers were employed in a first-round RT-PCR of the TCR CDR3. Each CDR3 protein is one row after TCRdb ran MiXCR on the multiplex PCR reads. The data contain 270,000 or so distinct CDR3 sequences, about 25% of them seen just once; the ten biggest clones take up over 25%. The sample taken for sequencing was blood. The receptors shown here come from a man in his forties with Graves' hyperthyroidism that later progressed to Graves' ophthalmopathy.

This clonotype was seen at least ten times. V and J are TRBV24-1 and TRBJ2-2; possible D gene TRBD2, 6 bases. The CDR3 runs 18 residues. Trimming took off 3 bases at V and 0 bases at J, with 16 bases between the two ends. CDR1 and CDR2 from the germline V gene are KGHDR and SFDVKD. The CDR3, as DNA: TGTGCCACCAGTGATCCGGGCGGGGCAGGGTCGAACACCGGGGAGCTGTTTTTT. It specifies CATSDPGGAGSNTGELFF.

This clonotype was counted at least ten times. The rearrangement links TRBV27 to TRBJ1-1, with TRBD1 matching over 8 bases. Germline V CDR1 and CDR2: MNHEY, SMNVEV (reference sequence). The CDR3 is 13 residues long. The V segment lost 5 bases and the J segment 7 bases; nucleotides outside the gene matches: 6. The CDR3 region is CASSGSGQDEAFF. The CDR3 DNA is TGTGCCAGCAGTGGTTCGGGACAGGATGAAGCTTTCTTT.

The chain has TRBV5-1 and TRBJ2-5; no reliable D call. Deletions cut 1 base from V and 4 bases from J, with 11 bases between. The CDR3 covers 14 residues. CDR1 is SGHRS and CDR2 is YFSETQ in the germline V gene. The CDR3 region is CASSLSWAGETQYF. The CDR3 coding sequence is TGCGCCAGCAGCTTGTCGTGGGCCGGAGAGACCCAGTACTTC.

The chain has TRBV11-2 and TRBJ2-7, with 10 bases lining up with TRBD1. Looked up from germline, CDR1 is SGHAT and CDR2 is FQNNGV. Trimming cost V 5 bases and J 4 bases; bases outside gene matches: 8. CDR3 length equals 15 residues. The CDR3: CASSPHGTGEYEQYF. The CDR3 bases are TGTGCCAGCAGCCCCCATGGGACAGGGGAATACGAGCAGTACTTC. Complete variable domain (other parts from reference TRBV11-2 and TRBJ2-7): EAGVAQSPRYKIIEKRQSVAFWCNPISGHATLYWYQQILGQGPKLLIQFQNNGVVDDSQLPKDRFSAERLKGVDSTLKIQPAKLEDSAVYLCASSPHGTGEYEQYFGPGTRLTVT.